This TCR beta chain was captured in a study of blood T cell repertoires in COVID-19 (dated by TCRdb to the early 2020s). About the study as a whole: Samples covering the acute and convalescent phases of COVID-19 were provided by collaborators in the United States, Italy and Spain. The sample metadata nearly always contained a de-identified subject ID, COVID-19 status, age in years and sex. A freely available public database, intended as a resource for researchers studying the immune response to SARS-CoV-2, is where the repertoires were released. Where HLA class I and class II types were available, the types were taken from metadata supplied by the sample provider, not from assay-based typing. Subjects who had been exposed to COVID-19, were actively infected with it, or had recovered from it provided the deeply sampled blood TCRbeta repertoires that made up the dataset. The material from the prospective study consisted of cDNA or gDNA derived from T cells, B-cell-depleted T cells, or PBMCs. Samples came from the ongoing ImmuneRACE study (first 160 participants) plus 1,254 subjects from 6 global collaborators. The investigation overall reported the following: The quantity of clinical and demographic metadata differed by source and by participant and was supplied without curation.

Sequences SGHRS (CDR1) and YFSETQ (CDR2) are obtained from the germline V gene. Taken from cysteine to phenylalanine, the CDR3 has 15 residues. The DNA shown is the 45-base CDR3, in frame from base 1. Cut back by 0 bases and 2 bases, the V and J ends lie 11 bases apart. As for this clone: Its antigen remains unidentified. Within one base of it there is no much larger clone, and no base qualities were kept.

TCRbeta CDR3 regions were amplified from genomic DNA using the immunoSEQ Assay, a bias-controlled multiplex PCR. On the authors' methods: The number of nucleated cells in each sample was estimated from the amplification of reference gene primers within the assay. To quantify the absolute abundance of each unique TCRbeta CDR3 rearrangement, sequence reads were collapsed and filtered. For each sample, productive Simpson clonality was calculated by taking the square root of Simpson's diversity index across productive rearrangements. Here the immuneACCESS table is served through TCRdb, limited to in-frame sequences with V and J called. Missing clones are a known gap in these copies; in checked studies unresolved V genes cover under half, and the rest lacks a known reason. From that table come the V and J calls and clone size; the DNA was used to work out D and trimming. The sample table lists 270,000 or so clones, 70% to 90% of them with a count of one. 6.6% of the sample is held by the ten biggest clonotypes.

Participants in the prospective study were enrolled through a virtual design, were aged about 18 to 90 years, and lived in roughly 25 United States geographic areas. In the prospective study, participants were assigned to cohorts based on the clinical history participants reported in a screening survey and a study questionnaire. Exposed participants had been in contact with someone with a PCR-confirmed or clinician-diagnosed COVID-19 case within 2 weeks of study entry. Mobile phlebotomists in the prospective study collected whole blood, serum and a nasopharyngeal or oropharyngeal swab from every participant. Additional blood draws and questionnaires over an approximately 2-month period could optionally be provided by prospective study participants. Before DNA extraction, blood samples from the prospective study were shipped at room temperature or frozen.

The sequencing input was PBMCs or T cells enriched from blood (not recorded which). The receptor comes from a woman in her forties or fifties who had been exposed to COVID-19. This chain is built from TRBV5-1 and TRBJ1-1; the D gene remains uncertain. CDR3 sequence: CASSLAATHNTEAFF. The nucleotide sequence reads TGCGCCAGCAGCTTGGCCGCGACACACAACACTGAAGCTTTCTTT. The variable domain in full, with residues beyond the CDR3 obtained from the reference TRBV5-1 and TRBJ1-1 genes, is KAGVTQTPRYLIKTRGQQVTLSCSPISGHRSVSWYQQTPGQGLQFLFEYFSETQRNKGNFPGRFSGRQFSNSRSEMNVSTLELGDSALYLCASSLAATHNTEAFFGQGTRLTVV.